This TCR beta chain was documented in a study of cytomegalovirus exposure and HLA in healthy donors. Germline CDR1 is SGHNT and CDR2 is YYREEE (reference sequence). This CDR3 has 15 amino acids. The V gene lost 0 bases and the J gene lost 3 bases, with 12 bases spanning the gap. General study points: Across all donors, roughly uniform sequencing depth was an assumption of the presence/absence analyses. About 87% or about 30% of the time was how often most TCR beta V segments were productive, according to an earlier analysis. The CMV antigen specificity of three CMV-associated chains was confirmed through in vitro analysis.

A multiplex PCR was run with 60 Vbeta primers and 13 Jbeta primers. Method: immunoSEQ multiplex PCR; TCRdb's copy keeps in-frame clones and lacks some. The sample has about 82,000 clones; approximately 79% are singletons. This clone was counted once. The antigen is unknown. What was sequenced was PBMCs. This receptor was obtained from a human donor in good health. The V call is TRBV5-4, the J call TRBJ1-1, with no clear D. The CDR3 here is CASSLEEGFDTEAFF. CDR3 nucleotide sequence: TGTGCCAGCAGCTTGGAGGAGGGTTTCGACACTGAAGCTTTCTTT.